This T cell receptor beta chain appears in the sequencing data of a study of early T cells in non-severe SARS-CoV-2 infection. This CDR3 contains 15 residues. V was pared by 3 bases and J by 3 bases, with 8 bases of the junction left unmatched. CDR1 is SGDLS, CDR2 YYNGEE, per germline. Individual cDNA molecules were tagged with unique molecular identifiers, the study reported. TCRdb ran MiXCR on the 5' RACE reads and lists one entry per CDR3 protein. The sample contains 50,000 to 85,000 distinct CDR3 sequences, around 9% of which appear only once. The TCR was taken from an adult who was a healthcare worker with PCR-confirmed SARS-CoV-2 infection or an uninfected control (not recorded which). Material: whole blood. This chain uses TRBV9 with TRBJ1-2; 7 bases agree with TRBD1. CDR3 loop: CASSATSGTDYGYTF. Written as DNA, the CDR3 is TGTGCCAGCAGCGCCACGTCCGGGACAGACTATGGCTACACCTTC.